A single sample gave rise to the 5 T cell receptor beta chains below, sequenced in a study of identical twins. TCRdb re-called the 5' RACE reads through MiXCR, storing one row per CDR3 protein. Among around 370,000 distinct CDR3 sequences listed, 9% to 10% were seen once. The sequencing input was naive T cells sorted from blood. The receptors derive from a woman aged 45-65 years in good health.

This clonotype was detected a few times. The genes are TRBV7-6 and TRBJ2-3; possible D gene TRBD2, 6 bases. The V and J ends lost 1 base and 2 bases respectively, with 16 bases between them. CDR1 is SGHVS and CDR2 is FNYEAQ in the germline V gene. The CDR3 is 17 residues long. The CDR3 sequence: CASSLGSAGIATDTQYF. The DNA for the CDR3 is TGTGCCAGCAGCTTAGGGTCTGCGGGGATCGCCACAGATACGCAGTATTTT.

In its sample, this clonotype was seen a few times. This sequence joins TRBV14 and TRBJ1-2; 9 bases are shared with TRBD1. Germline V gene lookup returns CDR1 SGHDN and CDR2 FVKESK. V lost 4 bases to trimming and J lost 5 bases; unmatched junction nucleotides: 5. The CDR3 sequence is 14 residues long. The CDR3 coding sequence is TGTGCCAGCAGCCCCTCGACAGGGGGGTATGGCTACACCTTC. Residues: CASSPSTGGYGYTF.

Many counts were recorded for this clonotype. The chain recombines TRBV24-1 with TRBJ2-1, with D perhaps TRBD2 (6 bases). Germline loops: CDR1 KGHDR, CDR2 SFDVKD. V lost 9 bases to trimming and J lost 0 bases, with 14 bases between them. This CDR3 comprises 15 residues. CDR3 loop: CATGAGRSSYNEQFF. The CDR3 DNA sequence: TGTGCCACCGGAGCAGGGAGGAGCTCCTACAATGAGCAGTTCTTC.

This clonotype was observed a handful of times. The chain combines TRBV28 with TRBJ2-5; the D is unclear. CDR1 is MDHEN and CDR2 is SYDVKM in the germline V gene. The CDR3 sequence is 16 residues long. The germline V and J ends were trimmed by 6 bases and 4 bases, with 21 bases remaining between them. CDR3 amino acids: CASRPGSLDWGETQYF. In DNA form, the CDR3 reads TGTGCCAGCAGGCCCGGGTCTCTGGATTGGGGAGAGACCCAGTACTTC.

This clonotype was detected a few times. J is TRBJ2-1 and V is TRBV12-5, with 7 bases matching TRBD1. The J segment lost 12 bases and the V segment lost 5 bases, leaving 7 bases of the junction unmatched. Germline V gene sequence: CDR1 LGHNT, CDR2 FRNRAP. The CDR3 covers 12 residues. CDR3 region: CASGEQGVGQFF. The CDR3 DNA is TGTGCTAGTGGTGAGCAGGGGGTTGGGCAGTTCTTC.